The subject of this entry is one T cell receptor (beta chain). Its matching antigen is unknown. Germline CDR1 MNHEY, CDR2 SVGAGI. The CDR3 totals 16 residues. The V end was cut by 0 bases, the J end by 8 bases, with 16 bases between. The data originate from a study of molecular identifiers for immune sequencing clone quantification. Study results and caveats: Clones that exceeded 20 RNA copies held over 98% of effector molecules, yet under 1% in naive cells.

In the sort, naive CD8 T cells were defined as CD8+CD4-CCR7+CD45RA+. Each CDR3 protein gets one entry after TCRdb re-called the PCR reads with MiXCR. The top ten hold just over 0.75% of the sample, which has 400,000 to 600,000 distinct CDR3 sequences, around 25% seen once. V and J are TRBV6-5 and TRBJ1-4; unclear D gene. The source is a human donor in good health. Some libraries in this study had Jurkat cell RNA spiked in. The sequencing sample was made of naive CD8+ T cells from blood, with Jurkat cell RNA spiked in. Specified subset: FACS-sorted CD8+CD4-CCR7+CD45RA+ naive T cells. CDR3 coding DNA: TGTGCCAGCAGTTACTCGTCGCCAGGTGATGGGGAAAAACTGTTTTTT. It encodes CASSYSSPGDGEKLFF.